A selection of T cell receptor beta chains follows, all from one sample in a study of identical twins. TCRdb itself ran the 5' RACE reads through MiXCR, one entry per CDR3 protein. The sample lists 700,000 to 950,000 distinct CDR3 sequences, over 9% seen once, with under 2% in the top ten. The sample was also reused in another study, on yellow fever vaccine responses in identical twins.

The specimen sequenced was PBMCs. The origin of the receptors is a woman in her late teens or twenties in good health. Each CDR3 is given with its conserved first and last residue. The D gene is left open where the match is weak. Size is omitted from some rows. Given values are once, few, many or a class for expanded clones.

j_call: TRBJ1-2; clone_size: .; d_call: .; v_call: TRBV7-9; cdr3_aa: CASSPGRVDIVYGYTF; cdr3_nt: TGTGCCAGCAGCCCAGGTCGCGTAGACATCGTCTATGGCTACACCTTC
j_call: TRBJ1-1; clone_size: few; d_call: .; v_call: TRBV7-6; cdr3_aa: CASSSRVPGNTEAFF; cdr3_nt: TGTGCCAGCAGCTCCCGGGTTCCGGGGAACACTGAAGCTTTCTTT
j_call: TRBJ2-1; clone_size: many; d_call: TRBD1; v_call: TRBV5-1; cdr3_aa: CASSNGQGAGLNEQFF; cdr3_nt: TGCGCCAGCAGTAATGGACAGGGGGCAGGCCTAAATGAGCAGTTCTTC
j_call: TRBJ2-2; clone_size: .; d_call: TRBD2; v_call: TRBV2; cdr3_aa: CASSETGTSGMVFF; cdr3_nt: TGTGCCAGCAGCGAGACCGGGACTAGCGGGATGGTGTTTTTT
j_call: TRBJ2-5; clone_size: few; d_call: TRBD1; v_call: TRBV7-2; cdr3_aa: CASSPPGQGGKETQYF; cdr3_nt: TGTGCCAGCAGCCCACCGGGACAGGGAGGGAAAGAGACCCAGTACTTC
j_call: TRBJ1-1; clone_size: few; d_call: .; v_call: TRBV7-9; cdr3_aa: CASSLKDPNTEAFF; cdr3_nt: TGTGCCAGCAGCCTAAAGGACCCGAACACTGAAGCTTTCTTT
j_call: TRBJ2-1; clone_size: .; d_call: TRBD2; v_call: TRBV3-1; cdr3_aa: CASSQSGNLNEQFF; cdr3_nt: TGTGCCAGCAGCCAAAGCGGGAATCTCAATGAGCAGTTCTTC
j_call: TRBJ1-3; clone_size: few; d_call: .; v_call: TRBV7-6; cdr3_aa: CASSLNSPVRNTIYF; cdr3_nt: TGTGCCAGCAGCTTAAATTCGCCCGTTAGAAACACCATATATTTT
j_call: TRBJ2-3; clone_size: many; d_call: .; v_call: TRBV6-2/TRBV6-3; cdr3_aa: CASSYSGIAASTDTQYF; cdr3_nt: TGTGCCAGCAGTTACTCGGGGATAGCGGCATCCACAGATACGCAGTATTTT
j_call: TRBJ1-5; clone_size: many; d_call: TRBD1; v_call: TRBV5-5; cdr3_aa: CASSLGQGIGAQHF; cdr3_nt: TGTGCCAGCAGCTTGGGACAGGGGATTGGGGCCCAGCATTTT
j_call: TRBJ2-1; clone_size: many; d_call: .; v_call: TRBV20-1; cdr3_aa: CSARDLPEQFF; cdr3_nt: TGCAGTGCTAGAGATCTCCCAGAGCAGTTCTTC
j_call: TRBJ2-1; clone_size: many; d_call: TRBD2; v_call: TRBV6-5; cdr3_aa: CASSYSGRWGNEQFF; cdr3_nt: TGTGCCAGCAGTTACTCCGGGAGGTGGGGCAATGAGCAGTTCTTC
j_call: TRBJ2-3; clone_size: few; d_call: .; v_call: TRBV6-4; cdr3_aa: CASSEGGGDSTDTQYF; cdr3_nt: TGTGCCAGCAGTGAAGGAGGGGGAGACAGCACAGATACGCAGTATTTT
j_call: TRBJ2-3; clone_size: few; d_call: .; v_call: TRBV27; cdr3_aa: CASSPRDTYTDTQYF; cdr3_nt: TGTGCCAGCAGTCCTCGGGACACTTACACAGATACGCAGTATTTT
j_call: TRBJ2-1; clone_size: few; d_call: .; v_call: TRBV28; cdr3_aa: CASSLESSGDLNNEQFF; cdr3_nt: TGTGCCAGCAGTTTAGAATCCTCCGGGGACCTTAACAATGAGCAGTTCTTC
j_call: TRBJ2-1; clone_size: few; d_call: .; v_call: TRBV5-4; cdr3_aa: CASSPTDYNEQFF; cdr3_nt: TGTGCCAGCAGCCCTACAGACTACAATGAGCAGTTCTTC
j_call: TRBJ2-7; clone_size: .; d_call: TRBD2; v_call: TRBV11-3; cdr3_aa: CASSFGGRGMYEQYF; cdr3_nt: TGTGCCAGCAGCTTCGGCGGGAGGGGGATGTACGAGCAGTACTTC
j_call: TRBJ2-5; clone_size: .; d_call: TRBD2; v_call: TRBV5-6; cdr3_aa: CASSLDVSASGGETQYF; cdr3_nt: TGTGCCAGCAGCTTGGATGTATCGGCTAGCGGGGGAGAGACCCAGTACTTC
j_call: TRBJ2-3; clone_size: .; d_call: .; v_call: TRBV7-9; cdr3_aa: CASSLWRYQGSDTQYF; cdr3_nt: TGTGCCAGCAGCTTATGGCGGTACCAAGGATCAGATACGCAGTATTTT
j_call: TRBJ2-1; clone_size: .; d_call: .; v_call: TRBV2; cdr3_aa: CASSQTSNLNEQFF; cdr3_nt: TGTGCCAGCAGTCAAACTAGCAACCTCAATGAGCAGTTCTTC
j_call: TRBJ2-5; clone_size: .; d_call: TRBD2; v_call: TRBV12-3/TRBV12-4; cdr3_aa: CASSPGAGVVETQYF; cdr3_nt: TGTGCCAGCAGTCCAGGAGCGGGAGTAGTGGAGACCCAGTACTTC
j_call: TRBJ2-7; clone_size: .; d_call: .; v_call: TRBV20-1; cdr3_aa: CSANWGYEQYF; cdr3_nt: TGCAGTGCTAACTGGGGCTACGAGCAGTACTTC
j_call: TRBJ2-5; clone_size: many; d_call: TRBD2; v_call: TRBV7-8; cdr3_aa: CASSLEARGNRETQYF; cdr3_nt: TGTGCCAGCAGCTTAGAGGCGCGGGGGAATCGAGAGACCCAGTACTTC
j_call: TRBJ2-1; clone_size: .; d_call: .; v_call: TRBV19; cdr3_aa: CASSKGKNEQFF; cdr3_nt: TGTGCCAGTAGTAAGGGAAAGAATGAGCAGTTCTTC
j_call: TRBJ1-5; clone_size: many; d_call: .; v_call: TRBV6-1; cdr3_aa: CATTDLFNSNQPQHF; cdr3_nt: TGTGCCACCACGGATCTATTTAATAGCAATCAGCCCCAGCATTTT
j_call: TRBJ2-1; clone_size: .; d_call: .; v_call: TRBV7-6; cdr3_aa: CASSFSWTNEQFF; cdr3_nt: TGTGCCAGCAGCTTCTCGTGGACCAATGAGCAGTTCTTC
j_call: TRBJ2-3; clone_size: many; d_call: TRBD2; v_call: TRBV10-3; cdr3_aa: CASRPGGPDTQYF; cdr3_nt: TGTGCCAGCCGCCCGGGAGGGCCAGATACGCAGTATTTT
j_call: TRBJ1-1; clone_size: few; d_call: .; v_call: TRBV25-1; cdr3_aa: CASRATSRGAFF; cdr3_nt: TGTGCCAGCAGGGCCACAAGTCGTGGGGCTTTCTTT
j_call: TRBJ2-3; clone_size: many; d_call: TRBD2; v_call: TRBV10-2; cdr3_aa: CASSVPPGLAGTDTQYF; cdr3_nt: TGCGCCAGCAGCGTACCTCCGGGACTAGCGGGCACAGATACGCAGTATTTT
j_call: TRBJ2-5; clone_size: .; d_call: .; v_call: TRBV19; cdr3_aa: CASAGSSWGTQYF; cdr3_nt: TGTGCCAGCGCTGGTAGTTCGTGGGGGACCCAGTACTTC
j_call: TRBJ2-1; clone_size: .; d_call: .; v_call: TRBV12-3/TRBV12-4; cdr3_aa: CASSFQINEQFF; cdr3_nt: TGTGCCAGCAGTTTCCAGATCAATGAGCAGTTCTTC
j_call: TRBJ2-7; clone_size: few; d_call: .; v_call: TRBV20-1; cdr3_aa: CSVRVLWGYEQYF; cdr3_nt: TGCAGTGTTCGAGTCCTTTGGGGCTACGAGCAGTACTTC
j_call: TRBJ2-1; clone_size: few; d_call: TRBD1; v_call: TRBV12-3/TRBV12-4; cdr3_aa: CASTFVGTGNEQFF; cdr3_nt: TGTGCCAGCACTTTCGTCGGGACAGGGAATGAGCAGTTCTTC
j_call: TRBJ2-1; clone_size: .; d_call: TRBD1; v_call: TRBV25-1; cdr3_aa: CASSESTGGGWNEQFF; cdr3_nt: TGTGCCAGCAGTGAATCTACAGGGGGCGGTTGGAATGAGCAGTTCTTC
j_call: TRBJ2-2; clone_size: .; d_call: TRBD2; v_call: TRBV7-8; cdr3_aa: CASYLGLAGAGELFF; cdr3_nt: TGTGCCAGTTACCTCGGACTAGCGGGCGCCGGGGAGCTGTTTTTT
j_call: TRBJ2-3; clone_size: .; d_call: .; v_call: TRBV12-3/TRBV12-4; cdr3_aa: CASSSEPRRTDTQYF; cdr3_nt: TGTGCCAGCAGTTCGGAGCCAAGACGCACAGATACGCAGTATTTT
j_call: TRBJ2-2; clone_size: few; d_call: .; v_call: TRBV5-6; cdr3_aa: CASSSRRHTGELFF; cdr3_nt: TGTGCCAGCAGCAGCCGGAGACACACCGGGGAGCTGTTTTTT
j_call: TRBJ2-1; clone_size: few; d_call: .; v_call: TRBV10-3; cdr3_aa: CAIQEGPYNEQFF; cdr3_nt: TGTGCCATACAGGAGGGGCCTTACAATGAGCAGTTCTTC
j_call: TRBJ2-2; clone_size: .; d_call: TRBD1; v_call: TRBV7-8; cdr3_aa: CASSYQGASTGELFF; cdr3_nt: TGTGCCAGCAGCTATCAGGGGGCATCCACCGGGGAGCTGTTTTTT
j_call: TRBJ2-2; clone_size: .; d_call: TRBD2; v_call: TRBV11-2; cdr3_aa: CASSLVPTSGSTGELFF; cdr3_nt: TGTGCCAGCAGCTTAGTCCCGACTAGCGGGAGTACCGGGGAGCTGTTTTTT
j_call: TRBJ2-1; clone_size: few; d_call: TRBD2; v_call: TRBV15; cdr3_aa: CATVLAGGSEQFF; cdr3_nt: TGTGCCACTGTACTAGCGGGAGGGAGCGAGCAGTTCTTC
j_call: TRBJ2-1; clone_size: .; d_call: .; v_call: TRBV4-1; cdr3_aa: CASSDRDTGYNEQFF; cdr3_nt: TGCGCCAGCAGCGATAGGGACACCGGCTACAATGAGCAGTTCTTC
j_call: TRBJ2-6; clone_size: few; d_call: .; v_call: TRBV12-3/TRBV12-4; cdr3_aa: CASKGSRDTSGANVLTF; cdr3_nt: TGTGCCAGCAAGGGGAGCAGGGATACTTCTGGGGCCAACGTCCTGACTTTC
j_call: TRBJ1-6; clone_size: many; d_call: TRBD1; v_call: TRBV29-1; cdr3_aa: CSVGTGTGDSPLHF; cdr3_nt: TGCAGCGTGGGAACCGGGACAGGGGATTCACCCCTCCACTTT
j_call: TRBJ2-7; clone_size: few; d_call: TRBD1; v_call: TRBV27; cdr3_aa: CASTPGTGVGEQYF; cdr3_nt: TGTGCCAGCACCCCCGGGACAGGGGTGGGGGAGCAGTACTTC
j_call: TRBJ2-2; clone_size: few; d_call: .; v_call: TRBV21-1; cdr3_aa: CASITDRGLAGELFF; cdr3_nt: TGTGCCAGCATTACCGACAGGGGGTTGGCCGGGGAGCTGTTTTTT
j_call: TRBJ2-2; clone_size: .; d_call: TRBD1; v_call: TRBV5-1; cdr3_aa: CASSLGLTGGAGTGELFF; cdr3_nt: TGCGCCAGCAGCTTGGGCTTGACAGGGGGCGCCGGAACCGGGGAGCTGTTTTTT
j_call: TRBJ2-5; clone_size: .; d_call: .; v_call: TRBV4-1; cdr3_aa: CASSQVTGRQETQYF; cdr3_nt: TGCGCCAGCAGCCAAGTCACGGGCAGGCAAGAGACCCAGTACTTC
j_call: TRBJ1-6; clone_size: few; d_call: .; v_call: TRBV12-3/TRBV12-4; cdr3_aa: CASTLGGRNSPLHF; cdr3_nt: TGTGCCAGCACCCTCGGAGGGAGGAATTCACCCCTCCACTTT
j_call: TRBJ2-3; clone_size: .; d_call: .; v_call: TRBV28; cdr3_aa: CASSRRGFGTDTQYF; cdr3_nt: TGTGCCAGCAGCCGTAGGGGATTTGGCACAGATACGCAGTATTTT
j_call: TRBJ1-1; clone_size: .; d_call: .; v_call: TRBV25-1; cdr3_aa: CASSEWGGSSPLTAFF; cdr3_nt: TGTGCCAGCAGTGAATGGGGGGGGTCCTCTCCCTTGACAGCTTTCTTT
j_call: TRBJ2-1; clone_size: many; d_call: TRBD2; v_call: TRBV2; cdr3_aa: CASRANLAGGQHNEQFF; cdr3_nt: TGTGCCAGCAGGGCCAATCTAGCGGGAGGTCAGCACAATGAGCAGTTCTTC
j_call: TRBJ1-1; clone_size: few; d_call: .; v_call: TRBV12-3/TRBV12-4; cdr3_aa: CASTPDGMNTEAFF; cdr3_nt: TGTGCCAGCACACCGGACGGCATGAACACTGAAGCTTTCTTT
j_call: TRBJ2-7; clone_size: .; d_call: TRBD2; v_call: TRBV7-9; cdr3_aa: CASSPGVAGGYEQYF; cdr3_nt: TGTGCCAGCAGTCCCGGGGTAGCGGGGGGCTACGAGCAGTACTTC